Each of the 16 T cell receptor beta chains below was sequenced from the same sample in a study of regulatory T cells in long-lasting Graves disease (dated by TCRdb to the early 2020s). The time point label here, explained by the study, means: newly diagnosed GD, antithyroid drugs for less than 3 months. For both TCR sequencing and RNA sequencing, RNA was extracted from PBMCs in TRIzol. Library method: multiplex PCR. The data were produced on an Illumina HiSeq 4000. iRepertoire HTBI primers and Arm-PCR amplification of CDR3 regions were used to construct TCR beta libraries. TCRdb trimmed the raw reads at Q25, called clones with MiXCR and kept productive beta chains. Rows merge per CDR3 protein into single entries with the most common DNA and genes. The table for this sample lists 400,000 to 500,000 distinct CDR3 sequences; less than 20% of them were counted only once. The ten biggest clones cover around 10% of the sample.

The data also belong to a second study, concerning T cells in Graves' hyperthyroidism and ophthalmopathy.

The input for sequencing was peripheral blood mononuclear cells (PBMCs), taken at new diagnosis, from a patient treated with antithyroid drugs. The receptors derive from a woman aged 25 to 39 with Graves disease. Donor details come from another sample of the same person, matched by shared clones.

This clonotype was seen more than once but under ten times. The chain has TRBV15 and TRBJ1-1; D call uncertain. V shed 1 base and J shed 0 bases, with 9 bases lying between them. This CDR3 comprises 15 residues. The germline V gene encodes CDR1 LNHNV and CDR2 YYDKDF (reference sequence). CDR3 sequence: CATSRVPGLNTEAFF. The CDR3 DNA is TGTGCCACCAGCAGAGTCCCTGGTCTGAACACTGAAGCTTTCTTT.

This clonotype occurred many times. The chain couples TRBV20-1 to TRBJ1-1; D gene ambiguous. This CDR3 is built from 13 residues. Trimming removed 1 base at V and 5 bases at J, with 11 bases between. Germline assignment: CDR1 DFQATT and CDR2 SNEGSKA (reference sequence). As DNA, the CDR3 is TGCAGTGCTAGAGCACCATTAGGGACTGAAGCTTTCTTT. Translation: CSARAPLGTEAFF.

CDR3 DNA: TGTGCCAGCAGCCGGGGGAGGACGAACACCGGGGAGCTGTTTTTT. Its protein is CASSRGRTNTGELFF. The chain joins TRBV11-2 to TRBJ2-2, with a weak D call TRBD2 (6 bases). CDR3 length equals 15 residues. The V and J ends lost 5 bases and 0 bases respectively, with 10 bases between them. Germline V gene data show CDR1 as SGHAT and CDR2 as FQNNGV.

This clonotype turned up a few times. The genes are TRBV30 and TRBJ2-7; TRBD1 might be the D (6 bases). The CDR3 runs to 12 residues. Germline CDR1 reads GTSNPN; CDR2 reads SVGIG (reference sequence). Trimming took 2 bases from V and 3 from J, leaving 8 bases between them. The CDR3 loop reads CAWSPTGYEQYF. In DNA form, the CDR3 reads TGTGCCTGGAGTCCGACAGGCTACGAGCAGTACTTC.

This clonotype has ten or more counts. The chain employs TRBV11-3 and TRBJ2-5; tentatively, D is TRBD1 (6 bases). Trimming took 4 bases from V and 0 from J, leaving 6 bases between them. CDR1 and CDR2 from the germline V gene are SGHNT and YENEEA. The CDR3 extends over 13 amino acids. CDR3 protein: CASSWTDQETQYF. CDR3 coding DNA: TGTGCCAGCAGCTGGACAGACCAAGAGACCCAGTACTTC.

Note on this clonotype: A much larger clone differs from this one at a single base, so this may be a read error. This chain connects TRBV9 to TRBJ2-2; 9 bases are shared with TRBD1. Germline V lookup: CDR1 SGDLS, CDR2 YYNGEE. The CDR3 has 16 residues. J gave up 4 bases and V 2 bases, and 6 bases lay outside the gene matches. The CDR3 DNA sequence: TGTGCCAGCAGCGTCCGACAGGGGGAGGGCACCGGGGAGCTGTTTTTT. The encoded protein is CASSVRQGEGTGELFF.

This clonotype has more than one count but fewer than ten. The chain joins TRBV29-1 to TRBJ1-2; D call uncertain. This CDR3 has 12 residues. The V end was cut by 6 bases, the J end by 8 bases, with 16 bases between. Germline CDR1 is SQVTM and CDR2 is ANQGSEA. CDR3 nucleotide sequence: TGCAGCGTCGTCGACGGTTTGACGGGCTACACCTTC. Amino acids: CSVVDGLTGYTF.

With regard to this clonotype: A read error is likely here: a far larger clone is one base away. The V gene is TRBV7-2, the J gene TRBJ1-1, with TRBD1 matching 10 bases. CDR1 SGHTA and CDR2 FQGNSA come from the germline V gene. CDR3 length: 15 amino acids. The CDR3 reads CATSTSGTGASEAFF. CDR3 coding DNA: TGTGCCACCAGCACCTCCGGGACAGGGGCCAGTGAAGCTTTCTTT. Full variable domain (remainder filled in from reference TRBV7-2 and TRBJ1-1): GAGVSQSPSNKVTEKGKDVELRCDPISGHTALYWYRQSLGQGLEFLIYFQGNSAPDKSGLPSDRFSAERTGGSVSTLTIQRTQQEDSAVYLCATSTSGTGASEAFFGQGTRLTVV.

The V gene is TRBV12-3 or TRBV12-4, the J gene TRBJ1-2, with D perhaps matching TRBD1 (6 bases). The CDR3 extends over 15 amino acids. The V gene lost 3 bases and the J gene lost 8 bases, with 19 bases spanning the gap. CDR3 sequence (DNA): TGTGCCAGCAGTTTTTCCCCCCCGGGGGGGGCCGGCTACACCTTC. This codes for CASSFSPPGGAGYTF.

This clonotype appeared a few times. The CDR3 carries no conserved terminal phenylalanine or tryptophan, so it likely arises from a read error. This chain uses TRBV27 with TRBJ2-1, with TRBD1 identical over 11 bases. Germline loops: CDR1 MNHEY, CDR2 SMNVEV (reference sequence). V dropped 4 bases and J dropped 7; count of bases not matched to a gene: 6. The CDR3 runs to 15 residues. CDR3 sequence: CASSSWTGGKNEQFS. CDR3 DNA: TGTGCCAGCAGTTCTTGGACAGGGGGCAAGAATGAGCAGTTCTCC.

This clonotype showed up many times. J is TRBJ2-5 and V is TRBV28, with 8 bases that match TRBD2. Germline lookup yields CDR1 MDHEN and CDR2 SYDVKM. With 4 bases clipped from V and 5 bases from J, the junction kept 9 bases outside the gene matches. The CDR3 has 15 amino acids. The DNA of the CDR3 is TGTGCCAGCAGTTACCCTGGACTAGCCGGGGAGACCCAGTACTTC. Translating it yields CASSYPGLAGETQYF.

This clonotype has a count of ten or more. The rearrangement joins TRBV12-3 or TRBV12-4 to TRBJ2-1, with 7 bases fitting TRBD2. There are 15 residues in the CDR3. With V trimmed by 7 bases and J by 8 bases, 14 bases remained unmatched. The DNA for the CDR3 is TGTGCCAGCACCCGACTAGCCGGGAGCGTCGATGAGCAGTTCTTC. Translated: CASTRLAGSVDEQFF.

This clonotype was seen repeatedly, ten times or more. The chain is built from TRBV5-1 and TRBJ1-6; D is ambiguous. V shed 4 bases and J shed 10 bases, with 9 bases lying between them. The CDR3 is 12 amino acids. Germline CDR1 is SGHRS and CDR2 is YFSETQ. CDR3 sequence: CASSSQGSPLHF. In nucleotides, the CDR3 is TGCGCCAGCAGCAGCCAAGGATCACCCCTCCACTTT.

This clonotype appeared a single time. J is TRBJ2-7 and V is TRBV14; 7 bases map to TRBD2. The V gene end was trimmed by 4 bases and the J gene end by 3 bases; junction bases not matched to a gene: 12. There are 16 residues in the CDR3. Germline assignment: CDR1 SGHDN and CDR2 FVKESK. CDR3 DNA sequence: TGTGCCAGCAGCCCCTGGGAACTAGCGTCTTTCTACGAGCAGTACTTC. Translated, it gives CASSPWELASFYEQYF.

The sample holds many counts of this clonotype. V gene TRBV27 combines with J gene TRBJ2-3; no clear D gene. Germline lookup yields CDR1 MNHEY and CDR2 SMNVEV (reference sequence). The length of the CDR3 is 13 residues. Trimming pared 10 bases from V and 1 base from J, leaving 12 bases between. CDR3 loop: CATWAVGTDTQYF. CDR3 DNA: TGTGCCACTTGGGCCGTGGGCACAGATACGCAGTATTTT.

V usage is TRBV27 and J usage is TRBJ2-7; maybe TRBD2 (6 bases). Trimming shortened V by 6 bases and J by 5 bases, and 20 bases separated the two germline ends. Per germline, CDR1 MNHEY and CDR2 SMNVEV (reference sequence). There are 15 residues in the CDR3. CDR3 nucleotide sequence: TGTGCCAGCAGGGGCATGGGCTTAGGGGAGGACGAGCAGTACTTC. It specifies CASRGMGLGEDEQYF.